The TCR beta chain described here comes from a study of identical twins. Study-wide points: Within monozygotic twins, out-of-frame TCR alpha sharing was underestimated by the models. Insertions were fewer in abundant cord blood beta clonotypes, whereas memory repertoires showed none of this pattern.

TCRdb ran MiXCR on the 5' RACE reads and lists one entry per CDR3 protein. The sample carries about 890,000 distinct CDR3 sequences, roughly an eighth recorded once. This CDR3 is built from 14 residues. Germline V gene data show CDR1 as SNHLY and CDR2 as FYNNEI. V was clipped by 4 bases and J by 6 bases, with 12 bases between them. This clonotype has ten or more counts. Its target is not known. In every case, the donor was a healthy Caucasian. These sequences were also reported in another study, on yellow fever vaccine responses in identical twins. That paper notes: On the reported evidence, twins' vaccine T cell responses seemed partly convergent and partly personalized.

Input material: PBMCs. V gene TRBV2 combines with J gene TRBJ1-4, with a possible D match to TRBD1 (6 bases). The clonotype was recovered from a woman aged 18-29 years in good health. CDR3 region: CASSGGGPDEKLFF. The CDR3 DNA reads as TGTGCCAGCAGTGGCGGGGGGCCGGATGAAAAACTGTTTTTT.